The 22 T cell receptor beta chains presented below share a single source sample, sequenced in a study of molecular identifiers for immune sequencing clone quantification. TCRdb ran MiXCR on the PCR reads and lists one entry per CDR3 protein. The top ten hold under 1.3% of the sample, which has about 32,000 distinct CDR3 sequences, about a fifth seen once. Sequenced input: naive CD8+ T cells from blood, with Jurkat cell RNA spiked in. Described subset: FACS-sorted CD8+CD4-CCR7+CD45RA+ naive T cells. Receptor source: a human donor in good health. Some libraries in this study had Jurkat cell RNA spiked in.

This clonotype was observed a few times. With a much larger clone just one base away, this may be a read error. CDR3 nucleotide sequence: TGCAGCGCTGTTAGCGGGATCGACAATGAGCAGTTCTTC. This translates into CSAVSGIDNEQFF. The gene calls are TRBV29-1 and TRBJ2-1; 8 bases match TRBD2. The junction had 7 bases not matched to a gene; V was cut back by 7 bases and J by 5 bases. Germline CDR1 and CDR2: SQVTM and ANQGSEA. The CDR3 is 13 residues long.

This clonotype was seen a handful of times. The chain employs TRBV27 and TRBJ2-1, with 7 bases that match TRBD2. CDR3 length: 17 amino acids. V lost 3 bases and J lost 2; bases outside the gene matches: 10. Germline assignment: CDR1 MNHEY and CDR2 SMNVEV (reference sequence). CDR3 nucleotides: TGTGCCAGCAGTTTTTACGGTGCGGGAGTAACCTACAATGAGCAGTTCTTC. Its translation is CASSFYGAGVTYNEQFF.

This clonotype appeared many times. V and J are TRBV5-4 and TRBJ2-7; D not resolved. CDR1 is SGHNT, CDR2 YYREEE, per germline (reference sequence). V dropped 1 base and J dropped 0 bases, with 8 bases sitting between them. The CDR3 runs 14 residues. The CDR3 loop reads CASSLTQSSYEQYF. DNA for the CDR3: TGTGCCAGCAGCTTGACCCAGAGCTCCTACGAGCAGTACTTC.

Turning to this clonotype: A much larger clone lies one base from this, so it may be a read error. The genes are TRBV30 and TRBJ2-1; 7 positions match TRBD2. CDR3 size: 15 residues. Looked up from germline, CDR1 is GTSNPN and CDR2 is SVGIG (reference sequence). J was trimmed by 11 bases and V by 2 bases; bases with no gene match: 15. The CDR3 spells CAWSQAMGGEDKQFF. The CDR3, as DNA: TGTGCCTGGAGTCAGGCAATGGGAGGGGAGGATAAGCAGTTCTTC.

This clonotype was counted at least ten times. The chain combines TRBV7-2 with TRBJ2-7, with TRBD2 matching 9 bases. The CDR3 is 14 residues long. V lost 5 bases to trimming and J lost 1 base; unmatched junction nucleotides: 3. Germline V gene data show CDR1 as SGHTA and CDR2 as FQGNSA. DNA of the CDR3: TGTGCCAGCAGCATTACTAGCGGGTCCTACGAGCAGTACTTC. Amino acid sequence: CASSITSGSYEQYF.

On this clonotype itself: This may arise from a read error, as a much more abundant clone is one base away. J is TRBJ2-5 and V is TRBV14; TRBD2 matches 7 bases. CDR3 length: 15 residues. Germline CDR1 and CDR2: SGHDN and FVKESK. CDR3 nucleotides: TGTGCCAGCAGCCAAGCCCGACTAGCCTGGGGGACCCGGTACTTC. Translated, it gives CASSQARLAWGTRYF.

A note on this clonotype: A much bigger clone sits one base away, suggesting this may be a read error. CDR3 nucleotides: TGCAGCGAGGGAGAGGACGGAGATCAGCCCCAGCAATTT. Protein product: CSEGEDGDQPQQF. J is TRBJ1-5 and V is TRBV29-1; D is ambiguous. Germline values: CDR1 SQVTM, CDR2 ANQGSEA. The CDR3 totals 13 residues.

The chain employs TRBV18 and TRBJ2-4; D is possibly TRBD2 (5 bases). Trimming took 1 base from V and 0 from J, leaving 10 bases between them. The CDR3 consists of 16 residues. Germline CDR1 is KGHSH and CDR2 is LQKENI. The CDR3 region is CASSPRLGEAKNIQYF. The CDR3 region has the DNA TGTGCCAGCTCACCACGGTTGGGAGAAGCCAAAAACATTCAGTACTTC.

This clonotype has a count of ten or more. The CDR3 sequence is CASSILAGSGTEAFF. The CDR3 DNA reads TGTGCCAGTAGTATCCTGGCAGGGTCCGGCACTGAAGCTTTCTTT. V is TRBV19 and J is TRBJ1-1; D is possibly TRBD1 (5 bases). The CDR3 has 15 residues. V lost 3 bases, J lost 4 bases, and 15 bases lay in between. The germline V gene has CDR1 LNHDA and CDR2 SQIVND (reference sequence).

This sequence joins TRBV7-9 and TRBJ1-2; 9 nucleotides line up with TRBD1. Germline V gene data show CDR1 as SEHNR and CDR2 as FQNEAQ (reference sequence). Germline trimming cut 4 bases from V and 4 bases from J; bases unmatched to any gene: 7. The CDR3 has 15 residues. CDR3 region: CASSSTGGPFYGYTF. The CDR3 DNA reads as TGTGCCAGCAGCTCCACAGGGGGCCCTTTCTATGGCTACACCTTC.

Only a few counts were recorded for this clonotype. Possible read error: a much larger clone is one base away. The rearrangement joins TRBV7-8 to TRBJ1-4, with a tentative D call TRBD1 (5 bases). Germline CDR1 is SGHVS and CDR2 is FQNEAQ. The CDR3 consists of 16 residues. As DNA, the CDR3 is TGTGCCAGCAGCTTACTGGGGCAGCCTCTTAATGAAAAACCGTTTTTT. Translating it yields CASSLLGQPLNEKPFF.

Relative to its sample, this clonotype is medium-sized. The chain combines TRBV4-3 with TRBJ2-3; 9 bases are shared with TRBD2. Germline assignment: CDR1 LGHNA and CDR2 YSLEER. The CDR3 covers 17 residues. V shed 0 bases, J shed 5 bases, and the junction held 9 bases outside the gene matches. CDR3 loop: CASSQDRLAGNKDTQYF. The CDR3 nucleotides read TGCGCCAGCAGCCAAGATCGGCTAGCGGGGAATAAAGATACGCAGTATTTT.

This clonotype was seen ten or more times. The chain links TRBV24-1 to TRBJ2-7; D possibly matches TRBD1 or TRBD2 (5 bases each). Germline V lookup: CDR1 KGHDR, CDR2 SFDVKD. The germline V and J ends were trimmed by 7 bases and 7 bases, with 16 bases remaining between them. This CDR3 spans 13 amino acids. The CDR3 region has the DNA TGTGCCACCAGCTCCGGGACCCCTGGGGAGCAGTACTTC. It is translated as CATSSGTPGEQYF.

The table lists this clonotype with many counts. V gene TRBV7-9 combines with J gene TRBJ2-1; D perhaps matches TRBD1 (6 bases). The V gene's germline CDR1 is SEHNR and CDR2 FQNEAQ (reference sequence). Trimming removed 4 bases at V and 8 bases at J, with 9 bases between. The length of the CDR3 is 12 residues. The CDR3 DNA sequence: TGTGCCAGCAGCTCAAGGGGGTATGAGCAGTTCTTC. The encoded protein is CASSSRGYEQFF.

This clonotype showed up many times. V and J are TRBV4-3 and TRBJ2-1; 10 positions match TRBD2. The J segment lost 2 bases and the V segment lost 1 base, leaving 2 bases of the junction unmatched. The V gene's germline CDR1 is LGHNA and CDR2 YSLEER. This CDR3 has 16 amino acids. In DNA form, the CDR3 reads TGCGCCAGCAGCCAAGGACTAGCGGGCACCTACAATGAGCAGTTCTTC. It codes for CASSQGLAGTYNEQFF.

This clonotype was seen repeatedly, ten times or more. This chain links TRBV5-4 with TRBJ2-6, with D maybe TRBD2 (6 bases). The CDR3 runs to 15 residues. V gave up 0 bases and J gave up 4 bases, with 8 bases separating them. The V gene's germline CDR1 is SGHNT and CDR2 YYREEE (reference sequence). CDR3 loop: CASSLEAGGANVLTF. CDR3 coding DNA: TGTGCCAGCAGCTTGGAGGCGGGGGGGGCCAACGTCCTGACTTTC.

Concerning this clonotype: A much larger clone lies a single base off, so this may be a read error. This chain links TRBV30 with TRBJ2-7; the D gene is possibly TRBD2 (6 bases). Trimming shortened V by 3 bases and J by 4 bases, and 13 bases separated the two germline ends. In germline, CDR1 is GTSNPN, CDR2 SVGIG (reference sequence). This CDR3 comprises 13 residues. CDR3: CAWSEKRGYEQYF. The CDR3 bases are TGTGCCTGGAGCGAAAAACGGGGGTACGAGCAGTACTTC.

Note on this clonotype: This may stem from a read error, because a much larger clone lies one nucleotide away. The rearrangement uses TRBV7-6 and TRBJ2-2, with 13 bases fitting TRBD2. The CDR3 loop spans 16 amino acids. Germline CDR1 reads SGHVS; CDR2 reads FNYEAQ. Unmatched junction bases numbered 9, after V lost 8 bases and J lost 6 bases. The CDR3 DNA reads as TGTGCCAGCGGCCTTGGACTAGCGGGAGATGCCGGGGAGCTGTTTTTT. Translation gives CASGLGLAGDAGELFF.

As to this clonotype: With a much larger clone just one base away, this may be a read error. The J gene is TRBJ2-7, the V gene TRBV7-6; D uncertain. The germline V gene encodes CDR1 SGHVS and CDR2 FNYEAQ. The CDR3 covers 14 residues. CDR3 amino acids: CAGSLAAGWDEQYF. CDR3 nucleotides: TGTGCCGGCAGCTTAGCCGCAGGATGGGACGAGCAGTACTTC.

This clonotype was recorded many times. This chain uses TRBV27 with TRBJ1-4; no clear D gene. V was shortened by 6 bases and J by 10 bases, with 24 bases between the two germline ends. The CDR3 covers 16 residues. Germline CDR1 and CDR2: MNHEY and SMNVEV (reference sequence). CDR3 sequence (DNA): TGTGCCAGCAGCCAATACGGAGGTCGGGGTTGGGGAAAACTGTTTTTT. It is translated as CASSQYGGRGWGKLFF.

This clonotype was recorded many times. The genes are TRBV7-9 and TRBJ2-7, with D unresolved. Germline CDR1 is SEHNR and CDR2 is FQNEAQ (reference sequence). The length of the CDR3 is 14 residues. V was cut by 8 bases and J by 3 bases, with 17 bases left in between. CDR3 in DNA: TGTGCCAGCGAACTGTTCGCACCCGACTACGAGCAGTACTTC. This encodes CASELFAPDYEQYF.

There are many counts of this clonotype. V and J are TRBV13 and TRBJ2-7; D is uncertain. V shed 3 bases and J shed 2 bases, with 20 bases lying between them. Germline V CDR1 and CDR2: PRHDT, FYEKMQ (reference sequence). The CDR3 runs to 17 residues. As DNA, the CDR3 is TGTGCCAGCAGCTTGGGCAGGTACATGATCTCGGCCTACGAGCAGTACTTC. Translating it yields CASSLGRYMISAYEQYF.